This TCR beta chain was profiled in a study of spatial heterogeneity in lung cancer. Looking at the study overall: Beta-chain sequences consistently outnumbered alpha-chain sequences in detection. General study results and limits: Higher tumor mutation counts went along with higher counts of expanded intratumoral alpha and beta TCRs.

This clonotype was picked up many times. Its antigen is unknown. Trimming stripped 1 base from V and 4 bases from J, with 11 bases between. This CDR3 contains 15 residues. Per the germline V gene, CDR1 is SGHNT and CDR2 is YENEEA. Time point: sample taken at primary tumor resection. Samples were obtained from about 75 donors, all untreated early-stage non-small cell lung cancer patients. The study sequenced unsorted whole RNA from tumor, nontumor lung or frozen PBMC. TCRdb fed the 5' RACE reads into MiXCR, producing one record per CDR3 protein. Of under 15,000 distinct CDR3 sequences listed, approximately 5% are singletons.

This clonotype was sampled from a male donor with early-stage non-small cell lung cancer. Material: lung tumor tissue, obtained at surgery. This chain uses TRBV11-3 with TRBJ2-1, with a weak D call TRBD2 (5 bases). As DNA, the CDR3 is TGTGCCAGCAGCTTAGTTACCCGGAGGTACAATGAGCAGTTCTTC. This sequence encodes CASSLVTRRYNEQFF.